The next 28 T cell receptor beta chains were all read from a single sample in a study of CD8+ T cells in alopecia areata. In each case, RNA was isolated and then reverse transcribed into cDNA as the sequencing template. The method was immunoSEQ multiplex PCR; TCRdb's version includes in-frame clones alone and lacks a portion of them. The sample carries roughly 190,000 clones, roughly 70% recorded once. Treatment denoted: oral pan-JAK inhibitor, 5-10 mg twice daily. This material consisted of CD4+ T cells sorted from blood, taken between weeks 47 and 50, from a patient treated with tofacitinib. These receptors all stem from a human donor with alopecia areata.

J is TRBJ1-2 and V is TRBV18; weak D call: TRBD1 (6 bases). Germline V gene data show CDR1 as KGHSH and CDR2 as LQKENI. This CDR3 has 16 residues. Trimming took 2 bases from V and 4 from J, leaving 17 bases between them. The chain's CDR3 is CASSPTFARGIYGYTF. CDR3 bases: TGTGCCAGCTCACCAACTTTCGCCAGGGGTATCTATGGCTACACCTTC.

J is TRBJ2-2 and V is TRBV13; D tentatively fits TRBD1 or TRBD2 (6 bases each). Germline loops: CDR1 PRHDT, CDR2 FYEKMQ (reference sequence). There are 13 residues in the CDR3. Trimming stripped 8 bases from V and 7 bases from J, with 14 bases between. The CDR3 loop is CASARRGIGELFF. The CDR3 DNA follows: TGTGCCAGCGCCCGGAGGGGGATCGGGGAGCTGTTTTTT.

V usage is TRBV5-1 and J usage is TRBJ2-3; no clear D. Trimming left V 1 base short and J 0 bases short, with 9 bases between. The CDR3 is 15 residues long. CDR1 is SGHRS, CDR2 YFSETQ, per germline. CDR3 sequence reads: CASSLLGSSTDTQYF. In DNA, the CDR3 is TGCGCCAGCAGCTTGTTGGGCTCGAGCACAGATACGCAGTATTTT.

The chain has TRBV18 and TRBJ2-7; 9 nucleotides agree with TRBD1. Germline lookup yields CDR1 KGHSH and CDR2 LQKENI. The CDR3 consists of 14 residues. Germline trimming cut 5 bases from V and 6 bases from J; bases unmatched to any gene: 8. CDR3 loop: CASSTGQGIGEQYF. The CDR3 region has the DNA TGTGCCAGCTCAACGGGACAGGGTATCGGCGAGCAGTACTTC.

The chain carries TRBV6-1 and TRBJ1-6; D is perhaps TRBD1 (5 bases). The CDR3 consists of 14 residues. With 6 bases removed from V and 4 bases from J, the gap between germline ends came to 10 bases. Germline CDR1 and CDR2: MNHNS and SASEGT. This chain's CDR3 is CASSSGPYNSPLHF. The CDR3 nucleotides are TGTGCCAGCAGCTCGGGACCGTATAATTCACCCCTCCACTTT.

V is TRBV4-2 and J is TRBJ2-2, with D possibly being TRBD1 or TRBD2 (6 bases each). The CDR3 covers 16 residues. Germline V gene data show CDR1 as LGHNA and CDR2 as YNFKEQ. V was trimmed by 7 bases and J by 3 bases, leaving 18 bases between them. The CDR3 spells CASTNRDTGDTGELFF. The CDR3, as DNA: TGTGCCAGCACCAACCGGGACACGGGAGACACCGGGGAGCTGTTTTTT.

This clone showed up just a few times. This chain joins TRBV29-1 and TRBJ2-7; 7 bases are a match to TRBD1. V dropped 7 bases and J dropped 3; count of bases not matched to a gene: 9. There are 13 residues in the CDR3. Germline-derived CDR1 and CDR2 are SQVTM and ANQGSEA. Written as DNA, the CDR3 is TGCAGCGCCAGCAAGGGGGCCCTCTACGAGCAGTACTTC. It codes for CSASKGALYEQYF.

Notes on this clone: This specimen includes other DNA sequences encoding the same CDR3. This chain uses TRBV7-2 with TRBJ1-1, with D perhaps TRBD1 (6 bases). Germline V CDR1 and CDR2: SGHTA, FQGNSA. The CDR3 has 14 residues. V lost 6 bases to trimming and J lost 0 bases, with 11 bases between them. The CDR3 DNA is TGTGCCAGCAGTTTACAGGGAGTGAACACTGAAGCTTTCTTT. Translated, it gives CASSLQGVNTEAFF.

CDR3 residues: CASSDRVSPLHF. DNA for the CDR3: TGTGCCAGCAGTGACAGGGTTTCACCCCTCCACTTT. The rearrangement joins TRBV25-1 to TRBJ1-6; D might be TRBD1 (5 bases). Trimming took off 3 bases at V and 9 bases at J, with 6 bases between the two ends. This CDR3 is built from 12 residues. CDR1 MGHDK and CDR2 SYGVNS come from the germline V gene.

The chain employs TRBV14 and TRBJ1-1; D uncertain. The CDR3 has 13 residues. Germline CDR1 SGHDN, CDR2 FVKESK. V lost 2 bases to trimming and J lost 0 bases, with 4 bases between them. The CDR3 DNA is TGTGCCAGCAGCCAAAAGTTGAACACTGAAGCTTTCTTT. This translates into CASSQKLNTEAFF.

The gene calls are TRBV25-1 and TRBJ2-6, with TRBD2 as a possible D gene (7 bases). Trimming stripped 4 bases from V and 0 bases from J, with 16 bases between. The germline gives CDR1 MGHDK, CDR2 SYGVNS. CDR3 length equals 18 residues. The CDR3 region has the DNA TGTGCCAGCAGTGGCCCATGGGGGGGCCGCTCTGGGGCCAACGTCCTGACTTTC. As protein: CASSGPWGGRSGANVLTF.

This clone was counted only a few times. The chain combines TRBV29-1 with TRBJ2-7, with D hard to call. Trimming took off 6 bases at V and 3 bases at J, with 15 bases between the two ends. Germline-derived CDR1 and CDR2 are SQVTM and ANQGSEA. The CDR3 contains 13 residues. CDR3 nucleotide sequence: TGCAGCGTAACAGCATTCCCCAGCTACGAGCAGTACTTC. Translated, it gives CSVTAFPSYEQYF.

The sample holds a few counts of this clone. This sequence joins TRBV29-1 and TRBJ2-3; D gene ambiguous. Germline CDR1 is SQVTM and CDR2 is ANQGSEA. Trimming took off 1 base at V and 7 bases at J, with 12 bases between the two ends. The CDR3 loop spans 13 amino acids. As DNA, the CDR3 is TGCAGCGTTGAAGGCGGCGAGCGATATACGCAGTATTTT. This sequence encodes CSVEGGERYTQYF.

This rearrangement joins TRBV4-3 to TRBJ1-5, with TRBD1 identical over 7 bases. Germline V gene data show CDR1 as LGHNA and CDR2 as YSLEER. V trimming: 0 bases; J trimming: 7 bases; junction bases outside the gene matches: 6. This CDR3 is built from 15 residues. This chain's CDR3 is CASSQDTGVGQPQHF. The CDR3 DNA reads TGCGCCAGCAGCCAAGATACAGGGGTAGGGCAGCCCCAGCATTTT.

V gene TRBV10-3 combines with J gene TRBJ2-1, with D possibly called TRBD1 or TRBD2 (6 bases each). Germline assignment: CDR1 ENHRY and CDR2 SYGVKD. The ends were cut back, 2 bases at V and 0 bases at J, with 14 bases in the middle. The CDR3 covers 17 residues. This CDR3 reads CAISERRGPLSYNEQFF. CDR3 DNA: TGTGCCATCAGTGAGCGCCGGGGGCCTCTCTCCTACAATGAGCAGTTCTTC.

The chain carries TRBV5-1 and TRBJ2-2; D not certain. V shed 3 bases and J shed 8 bases, with 5 bases lying between them. Germline CDR1 SGHRS, CDR2 YFSETQ. The CDR3 loop spans 11 amino acids. The CDR3 DNA sequence: TGCGCCAGCAGCTCCGAGGGGGAGCTGTTTTTT. It translates to CASSSEGELFF.

The table lists this clone with a count of one. The chain combines TRBV5-1 with TRBJ2-7, with D possibly matching TRBD2 (6 bases). Germline values: CDR1 SGHRS, CDR2 YFSETQ. V lost 4 bases, J lost 0 bases, and 14 bases lay in between. CDR3 size: 15 residues. CDR3 bases: TGCGCCAGCAGCACCGCGGGACCACGCTCCTACGAGCAGTACTTC. Protein product: CASSTAGPRSYEQYF. Drawing the rest from reference TRBV5-1 and TRBJ2-7, the complete variable domain is KAGVTQTPRYLIKTRGQQVTLSCSPISGHRSVSWYQQTPGQGLQFLFEYFSETQRNKGNFPGRFSGRQFSNSRSEMNVSTLELGDSALYLCASSTAGPRSYEQYFGPGTRLTVT.

This clone was observed once. This sequence joins TRBV9 and TRBJ2-7, with 8 nucleotides matching TRBD2. The CDR3 has 14 amino acids. The junction had 7 bases not matched to a gene; V was cut back by 7 bases and J by 1 base. Per germline, CDR1 SGDLS and CDR2 YYNGEE. CDR3 coding DNA: TGTGCCAGCTCGACTAGCGTCGTGTCCTACGAGCAGTACTTC. It is translated as CASSTSVVSYEQYF.

The CDR3 here is CASSAGQGSQYF. The CDR3 DNA reads TGCGCCAGCAGCGCCGGACAGGGGTCGCAGTATTTT. The gene calls are TRBV5-1 and TRBJ2-3; 9 nucleotides match TRBD1. The CDR3 covers 12 residues. Germline CDR1 and CDR2: SGHRS and YFSETQ. V was pared by 4 bases and J by 10 bases, with 4 bases of the junction left unmatched.

The chain is built from TRBV25-1 and TRBJ1-2; TRBD1 matches 7 bases. Germline values: CDR1 MGHDK, CDR2 SYGVNS. The CDR3 is 13 amino acids. With 6 bases clipped from V and 13 bases from J, the junction kept 14 bases outside the gene matches. The CDR3 DNA sequence: TGTGCCAGCAGCCCCCGGGACAGCGGACGGCGCACCTTC. It yields the protein CASSPRDSGRRTF.

This chain joins TRBV27 and TRBJ2-6; no clear D gene. The CDR3 contains 15 residues. Germline assignment: CDR1 MNHEY and CDR2 SMNVEV (reference sequence). V was pared by 3 bases and J by 2 bases, with 8 bases between. CDR3 DNA: TGTGCCAGCAGTTTTCAGGTCACTGGGGCCAACGTCCTGACTTTC. Its protein product is CASSFQVTGANVLTF. The full variable domain, completed using reference TRBV27 and TRBJ2-6, is EAQVTQNPRYLITVTGKKLTVTCSQNMNHEYMSWYRQDPGLGLRQIYYSMNVEVTDKGDVPEGYKVSRKEKRNFPLILESPSPNQTSLYFCASSFQVTGANVLTFGAGSRLTVL.

This clone was counted a few times. This chain uses TRBV7-2 with TRBJ2-3; maybe TRBD2 (6 bases). In germline, CDR1 is SGHTA, CDR2 FQGNSA. V shed 0 bases and J shed 2 bases, with 9 bases lying between them. CDR3 size: 15 residues. CDR3: CASSLARGSTDTQYF. The CDR3 DNA sequence: TGTGCCAGCAGCTTAGCGCGGGGCTCCACAGATACGCAGTATTTT.

Remarks on this clone: Distinct nucleotide sequences in the sample also encode this CDR3. The CDR3: CASSGSSYNEQFF. CDR3 DNA: TGCGCCAGCAGCGGGAGCTCCTACAATGAGCAGTTCTTC. V and J are TRBV5-1 and TRBJ2-1; maybe TRBD2 (5 bases). This CDR3 has 13 amino acids. Germline CDR1 and CDR2: SGHRS and YFSETQ. V shed 4 bases and J shed 0 bases, with 5 bases lying between them.

The chain's CDR3 is CSVEDREKFEQYF. The CDR3 DNA reads TGCAGCGTTGAAGACAGGGAAAAATTCGAGCAGTACTTC. This chain links TRBV29-1 with TRBJ2-7; D might be TRBD1 (5 bases). This CDR3 has 13 residues. V was trimmed by 0 bases and J by 6 bases, leaving 12 bases between them. The germline gives CDR1 SQVTM, CDR2 ANQGSEA.

The sample holds a few counts of this clone. This rearrangement joins TRBV30 to TRBJ1-1; no clear D. Trimming cost V 4 bases and J 0 bases, with 3 bases left between them. Germline V lookup: CDR1 GTSNPN, CDR2 SVGIG (reference sequence). The CDR3 has 11 residues. The CDR3 loop is CAWTVNTEAFF. Written as DNA, the CDR3 is TGTGCCTGGACAGTGAACACTGAAGCTTTCTTT.

The chain joins TRBV5-6 to TRBJ1-2; D not resolved. The CDR3 loop spans 12 amino acids. CDR1 and CDR2 (germline): SGHDT, YYEEEE. Trimming took off 4 bases at V and 8 bases at J, with 12 bases between the two ends. The CDR3 reads CASSKDGEGYTF. DNA for the CDR3: TGTGCCAGCAGCAAGGACGGGGAGGGCTACACCTTC. Filled out from reference TRBV5-6 and TRBJ1-2, the complete variable domain reads DAGVTQSPTHLIKTRGQQVTLRCSPKSGHDTVSWYQQALGQGPQFIFQYYEEEERQRGNFPDRFSGHQFPNYSSELNVNALLLGDSALYLCASSKDGEGYTFGSGTRLTVV.

The rearrangement uses TRBV29-1 and TRBJ1-1, with D perhaps matching TRBD1 (5 bases). V shed 7 bases and J shed 7 bases, with 10 bases lying between them. The CDR3 extends over 10 amino acids. Germline V gene data show CDR1 as SQVTM and CDR2 as ANQGSEA. The CDR3 region is CSGGEIEAFF. The CDR3 DNA reads TGCAGCGGAGGGGAGATTGAAGCTTTCTTT.

This clone turned up a few times. The V and J genes are TRBV11-1 and TRBJ1-2; D is perhaps TRBD1 (5 bases). The V and J ends lost 6 bases and 5 bases respectively, with 19 bases between them. The CDR3 consists of 15 residues. Per the germline V gene, CDR1 is SGHAT and CDR2 is FQDESV (reference sequence). The CDR3 here is CASRGPGLEGYGYTF. In DNA, the CDR3 is TGTGCCAGCAGGGGACCGGGCCTCGAGGGGTATGGCTACACCTTC. The full variable domain, rest sourced from reference TRBV11-1 and TRBJ1-2, is EAEVAQSPRYKITEKSQAVAFWCDPISGHATLYWYRQILGQGPELLVQFQDESVVDDSQLPKDRFSAERLKGVDSTLKIQPAELGDSAMYLCASRGPGLEGYGYTFGSGTRLTVV.